These 17 T cell receptor beta chains share one sample of origin, sequenced in a study of T-cell memory formation after mild COVID-19. TCRdb re-derived calls from the 5' RACE reads in MiXCR, one entry per CDR3 protein. This sample carries about 180,000 distinct CDR3 sequences, 16% of them seen once, and the ten largest clones take just over 2%. What was sequenced was PBMCs or a T cell subset sorted from them (not recorded which). These receptors were obtained from an adult woman who had mild COVID-19 (a few samples of this study predate the infection). Cell type and time point are not known.

In its sample, this clonotype was seen many times. The rearrangement links TRBV7-6 to TRBJ2-3; 12 bases agree with TRBD2. The CDR3 has 16 amino acids. Germline values: CDR1 SGHVS, CDR2 FNYEAQ. V gave up 4 bases and J gave up 3 bases; unmatched junction bases: 5. The CDR3 nucleotides read TGTGCCAGCAGCTCTAGCGGGGGGGCTAGGACAGATACGCAGTATTTT. The encoded protein is CASSSSGGARTDTQYF.

The V and J genes are TRBV9 and TRBJ1-2, with 10 bases matching TRBD1. J gave up 3 bases and V 4 bases, and 6 bases lay outside the gene matches. The length of the CDR3 is 15 residues. Germline loops: CDR1 SGDLS, CDR2 YYNGEE. The DNA of the CDR3 is TGTGCCAGCAGCTCCCGGGACAGGGGCTACTATGGCTACACCTTC. Translated, it gives CASSSRDRGYYGYTF.

This sequence joins TRBV2 and TRBJ1-2; 9 positions match TRBD1. The V and J ends lost 6 bases and 6 bases, in that order; junction bases with no gene match: 5. Germline V gene lookup returns CDR1 SNHLY and CDR2 FYNNEI. CDR3 length: 13 amino acids. Here the CDR3 DNA reads TGTGCCAGCAGCCGGACAGGGGATAATGGCTACACCTTC. It encodes CASSRTGDNGYTF.

The V and J genes are TRBV20-1 and TRBJ2-1; 14 bases line up with TRBD2. The length of the CDR3 is 20 residues. Germline CDR1 is DFQATT and CDR2 is SNEGSKA (reference sequence). Unmatched junction bases numbered 17, after V lost 1 base and J lost 6 bases. CDR3 loop: CSARGRWTSGGTTWGNEQFF. The CDR3 DNA follows: TGCAGTGCTAGAGGACGGTGGACTAGCGGGGGGACGACATGGGGCAATGAGCAGTTCTTC.

The chain joins TRBV18 to TRBJ2-2, with D perhaps matching TRBD1 (6 bases). V lost 6 bases, J lost 3 bases, and 14 bases lay in between. This CDR3 is built from 15 residues. Germline-derived CDR1 and CDR2 are KGHSH and LQKENI. The CDR3 here is CASSPWSGDTGELFF. CDR3 bases: TGTGCCAGCTCCCCTTGGTCAGGGGACACCGGGGAGCTGTTTTTT.

This clonotype showed up just a few times. This chain connects TRBV11-3 to TRBJ2-1; D may be TRBD2 (5 bases). The CDR3 is 11 residues long. Germline V gene data show CDR1 as SGHNT and CDR2 as YENEEA. V lost 4 bases to trimming and J lost 10 bases, with 8 bases between them. The CDR3 DNA reads as TGTGCCAGCAGCTCGAGGAGGGAGCAGTTCTTC. Translation: CASSSRREQFF.

This clonotype was seen a handful of times. The chain employs TRBV29-1 and TRBJ2-5, with a weak D call TRBD2 (7 bases). Germline assignment: CDR1 SQVTM and CDR2 ANQGSEA. This CDR3 contains 18 residues. Trimming removed 3 bases at V and 5 bases at J, with 28 bases between. DNA of the CDR3: TGCAGCGTTGATTTTTGGGGGCTAGGGAGGGATAGGAAGGAGACCCAGTACTTC. This codes for CSVDFWGLGRDRKETQYF.

This clonotype was detected ten times or more. The chain employs TRBV9 and TRBJ2-7; 9 bases fit TRBD1. The CDR3 runs to 16 residues. The trim removed 0 bases at V and 6 bases at J, leaving 10 bases unmatched. The germline V gene has CDR1 SGDLS and CDR2 YYNGEE. The CDR3 bases are TGTGCCAGCAGCGTAGCCCCCTCGAGGACAGGGGTCGAGCAGTACTTC. This sequence encodes CASSVAPSRTGVEQYF.

This clonotype was counted at least ten times. The chain recombines TRBV29-1 with TRBJ2-1, with 8 positions matching TRBD2. Germline assignment: CDR1 SQVTM and CDR2 ANQGSEA. There are 13 residues in the CDR3. V lost 3 bases, J lost 9 bases, and 7 bases stayed unmatched. The DNA for the CDR3 is TGCAGCGTTGACGGGCTAGCGGGTACTGAGCAGTTCTTC. Amino acid sequence: CSVDGLAGTEQFF.

CDR3 nucleotides: TGTGCCAGCAGCCCAACTCGACAGGGTTATAACTATGGCTACACCTTC. It is translated as CASSPTRQGYNYGYTF. J is TRBJ1-2 and V is TRBV4-2; TRBD1 aligns across 7 bases. Germline values: CDR1 LGHNA, CDR2 YNFKEQ. After removal of 4 bases from V and 1 base from J, the junction contained 9 bases not matched to a gene. The CDR3 extends over 16 amino acids.

This clonotype was counted a few times. The chain links TRBV7-9 to TRBJ2-1; 8 nucleotides match TRBD1. Germline lookup yields CDR1 SEHNR and CDR2 FQNEAQ (reference sequence). V lost 5 bases to trimming and J lost 5 bases; unmatched junction nucleotides: 23. This CDR3 spans 20 amino acids. The CDR3 is CASSPPAQGAWWFIHNEQFF. CDR3 nucleotide sequence: TGTGCCAGCAGCCCCCCCGCGCAGGGGGCCTGGTGGTTCATCCACAATGAGCAGTTCTTC.

This clonotype was observed a handful of times. This sequence joins TRBV12-3 or TRBV12-4 and TRBJ2-1; 10 bases map to TRBD1. With V trimmed by 1 base and J by 7 bases, 4 bases remained unmatched. The CDR3 is made up of 15 amino acids. In DNA form, the CDR3 reads TGTGCCAGCAGTTTAGGACAGGGGGCGTTGAATGAGCAGTTCTTC. Amino acids: CASSLGQGALNEQFF.

This clonotype appeared once. J is TRBJ1-1 and V is TRBV12-3 or TRBV12-4; D is ambiguous. The CDR3 totals 12 residues. Trimming took 6 bases from V and 6 from J, leaving 11 bases between them. The DNA of the CDR3 is TGTGCCAGCAGCTCGGCAGGCGCTGAAGCTTTCTTT. As protein: CASSSAGAEAFF.

The V call is TRBV27, the J call TRBJ1-2, with D maybe TRBD1 (5 bases). Germline V gene lookup returns CDR1 MNHEY and CDR2 SMNVEV (reference sequence). The CDR3 totals 13 residues. Trimming shortened V by 3 bases and J by 8 bases, and 13 bases separated the two germline ends. DNA of the CDR3: TGTGCCAGCAGTTTGGGGGGTACCGGCGGCTACACCTTC. Translation gives CASSLGGTGGYTF.

V gene TRBV5-1 combines with J gene TRBJ2-5; possibly TRBD1 for D (6 bases). The CDR3 runs to 14 residues. V lost 4 bases, J lost 6 bases, and 16 bases lay in between. The germline CDR1 and CDR2 sequences are SGHRS and YFSETQ. The CDR3 nucleotides read TGCGCCAGCAGCGTACAGGGCCCGTTACAGACCCAGTACTTC. As protein: CASSVQGPLQTQYF.

V and J are TRBV6-2 or TRBV6-3 and TRBJ2-5, with no clear D. Germline lookup yields CDR1 MNHEY and CDR2 SVGEGT. The CDR3 consists of 11 residues. V lost 7 bases and J lost 4, with 7 bases in between. The CDR3 bases are TGTGCCAGCACCGTGGCAGAGACCCAGTACTTC. Its protein is CASTVAETQYF.

The chain joins TRBV20-1 to TRBJ1-1; possibly TRBD1 for D (5 bases). The CDR3 length is 12 residues. V was shortened by 6 bases and J by 10 bases, with 18 bases between the two germline ends. CDR1 DFQATT and CDR2 SNEGSKA come from the germline V gene (reference sequence). CDR3 in DNA: TGCAGTGCCCCCGGGGGACCGAATGGAGCTTTCTTT. Translation gives CSAPGGPNGAFF.